Listed below are T cell receptor beta chains from one sample, sequenced in a study of vaccination effects on CD4 cells after COVID-19. Using immunoSEQ multiplex PCR, the repertoire was profiled, and TCRdb retains in-frame clones only, with some absent. The data contain about 70,000 clones, over 60% of them seen just once; the ten biggest clones take up 5%. No antigens are known for them. The sample here was CD4+ T cells from PBMCs cultured with HIV peptides, taken before COVID-19 vaccination. The receptors shown here come from a human donor who had a prior SARS-CoV-2 infection. The CDR3 runs from the conserved cysteine through the conserved F or W. Fields, in order: D gene, clone size, V gene, J gene, CDR3 length, CDR3 protein, CDR3 DNA. A D gene is named only where the DNA matches it firmly. Not every row has a clone size; where given, it reads once, few, many or a size class.

>TRBD1|-|TRBV5-1|TRBJ2-5|15
CASSLGTGYQETQYF
TGCGCCAGCAGCTTGGGGACAGGGTACCAAGAGACCCAGTACTTC
>-|few|TRBV7-2|TRBJ2-2|14
CASSFAPNTGELFF
TGTGCCAGCAGCTTCGCGCCTAACACCGGGGAGCTGTTTTTT
>TRBD1|-|TRBV10-3|TRBJ1-3|13
CATGQGGGNTIYF
TGTGCCACCGGACAGGGTGGCGGAAACACCATATATTTT
>TRBD1|-|TRBV7-2|TRBJ1-2|13
CASSLGQGYGYTF
TGTGCCAGCAGCTTAGGACAGGGGTATGGCTACACCTTC
>-|few|TRBV4-1|TRBJ1-1|16
CASSLQPRQENTEAFF
TGCGCCAGCAGCCTGCAGCCCAGACAGGAGAACACTGAAGCTTTCTTT
>-|few|TRBV9|TRBJ2-4|14
CASSVEGVSDIQYF
TGTGCCAGCAGCGTAGAGGGGGTGAGTGACATTCAGTACTTC
>TRBD2|-|TRBV12-5|TRBJ2-3|17
CASGLASGLAGEDTQYF
TGTGCTAGTGGTTTGGCTTCCGGACTAGCAGGTGAAGATACGCAGTATTTT
>TRBD1|few|TRBV6-5|TRBJ2-7|12
CASSNRGHEQYF
TGTGCCAGCAGCAACAGGGGGCACGAGCAGTACTTC
>-|-|TRBV6-5|TRBJ1-1|14
CASSYSGRALEAFF
TGTGCCAGCAGTTACTCGGGCAGGGCCCTTGAAGCTTTCTTT
>-|-|TRBV2|TRBJ2-3|14
CASSYTRGTDTQYF
TGTGCCAGCAGTTATACCCGGGGCACAGATACGCAGTATTTT
>-|-|TRBV6-5|TRBJ1-2|14
CASSSGTPNYGYTF
TGTGCCAGCAGTTCCGGGACACCCAACTATGGCTACACCTTC
>-|-|TRBV11-3|TRBJ2-3|16
CASSSRSGRETDTQYF
TGTGCCAGCAGCTCTCGATCAGGACGCGAGACAGATACGCAGTATTTT
>-|-|TRBV11-2|TRBJ2-1|13
CASSVESYNEQFF
TGTGCCAGCAGCGTAGAATCCTACAATGAGCAGTTCTTC
>TRBD1|-|TRBV5-1|TRBJ1-2|14
CASSLQTGVHGYTF
TGCGCCAGCTCCCTTCAAACAGGGGTCCATGGCTACACCTTC
>-|-|TRBV9|TRBJ1-4|14
CASSAHSENEKLFF
TGTGCCAGCAGCGCCCACAGCGAGAATGAAAAACTGTTTTTT
>TRBD2|-|TRBV10-3|TRBJ2-1|16
CAIRDLAGGSYNEQFF
TGTGCCATCAGAGACCTAGCGGGGGGCTCCTACAATGAGCAGTTCTTC
>-|-|TRBV13|TRBJ2-5|16
CASSLDGQRLRETQYF
TGTGCCAGCAGCTTAGATGGCCAGCGACTGCGAGAGACCCAGTACTTC
>TRBD2|-|TRBV25-1|TRBJ2-1|15
CASTPRYSGRYEQFF
TGTGCCAGCACCCCTAGATACAGCGGGAGATATGAGCAGTTCTTC